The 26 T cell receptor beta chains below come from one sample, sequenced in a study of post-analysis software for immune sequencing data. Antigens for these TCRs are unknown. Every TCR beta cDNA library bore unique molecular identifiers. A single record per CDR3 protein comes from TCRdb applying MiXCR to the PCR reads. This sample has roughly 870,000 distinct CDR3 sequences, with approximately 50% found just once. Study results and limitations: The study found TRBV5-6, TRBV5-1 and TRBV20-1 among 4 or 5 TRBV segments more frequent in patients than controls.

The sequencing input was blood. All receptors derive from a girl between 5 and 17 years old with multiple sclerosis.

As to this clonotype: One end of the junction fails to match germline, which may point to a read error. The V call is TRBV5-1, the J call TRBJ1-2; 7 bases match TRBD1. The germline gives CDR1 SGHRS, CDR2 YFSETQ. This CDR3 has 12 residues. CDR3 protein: CASSSTGDGYTF. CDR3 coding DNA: TGTGCCAGCAGCTCTACAGGGGATGGCTACACCTTC.

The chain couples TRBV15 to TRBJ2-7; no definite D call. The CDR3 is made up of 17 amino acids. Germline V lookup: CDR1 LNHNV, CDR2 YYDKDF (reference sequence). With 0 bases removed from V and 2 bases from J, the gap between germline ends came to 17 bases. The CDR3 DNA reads TGTGCCACCAGCAGAGAATTGGGCGTGGGCAGCCCCTACGAGCAGTACTTC. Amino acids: CATSRELGVGSPYEQYF.

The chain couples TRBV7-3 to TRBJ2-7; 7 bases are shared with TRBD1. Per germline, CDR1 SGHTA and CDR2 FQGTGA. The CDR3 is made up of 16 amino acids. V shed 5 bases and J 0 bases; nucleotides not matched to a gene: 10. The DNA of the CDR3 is TGTGCCAGCAGCCTGACCGGGACAGAGAGCTCCTACGAGCAGTACTTC. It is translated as CASSLTGTESSYEQYF.

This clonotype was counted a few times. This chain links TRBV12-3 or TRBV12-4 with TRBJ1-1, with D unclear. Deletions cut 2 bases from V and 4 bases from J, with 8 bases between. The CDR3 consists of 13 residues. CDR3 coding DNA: TGTGCCAGCAGTTTAAGTTACACCACTGAAGCTTTCTTT. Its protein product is CASSLSYTTEAFF.

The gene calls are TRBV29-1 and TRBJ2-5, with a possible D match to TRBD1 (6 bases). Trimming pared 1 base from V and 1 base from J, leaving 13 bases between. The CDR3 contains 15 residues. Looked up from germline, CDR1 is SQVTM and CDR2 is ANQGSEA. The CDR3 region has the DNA TGCAGCGTTGAAGGCAGGACAGCGCCCCAAGAGACCCAGTACTTC. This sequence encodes CSVEGRTAPQETQYF.

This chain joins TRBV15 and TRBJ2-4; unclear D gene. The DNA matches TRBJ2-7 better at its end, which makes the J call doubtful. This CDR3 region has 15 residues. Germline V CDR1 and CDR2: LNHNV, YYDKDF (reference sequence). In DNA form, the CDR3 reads TGTGCCACCAGCAGAGATAACCCTTTATCCGACGAGCAGTACTTC. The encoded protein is CATSRDNPLSDEQYF.

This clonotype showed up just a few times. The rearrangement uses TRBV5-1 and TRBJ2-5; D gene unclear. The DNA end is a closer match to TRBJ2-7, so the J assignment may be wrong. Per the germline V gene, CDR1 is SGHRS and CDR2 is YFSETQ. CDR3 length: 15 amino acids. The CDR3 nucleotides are TGCGCCAGCAGCTTGGTCGGGCCTTACTCTTCCGAGCAGTACTTC. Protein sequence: CASSLVGPYSSEQYF.

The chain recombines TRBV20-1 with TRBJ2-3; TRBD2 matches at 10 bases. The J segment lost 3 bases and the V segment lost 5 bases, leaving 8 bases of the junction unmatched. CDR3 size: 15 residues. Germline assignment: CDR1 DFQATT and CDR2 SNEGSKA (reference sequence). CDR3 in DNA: TGCAGTGCTCAGAGGAGTAGCGGGAGGACAGATACGCAGTATTTT. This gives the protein CSAQRSSGRTDTQYF.

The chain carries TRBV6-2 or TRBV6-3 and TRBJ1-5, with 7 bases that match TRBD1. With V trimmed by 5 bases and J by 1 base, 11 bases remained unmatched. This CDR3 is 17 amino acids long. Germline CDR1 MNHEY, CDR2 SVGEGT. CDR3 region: CASSKGTGVVSNQPQHF. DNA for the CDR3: TGTGCCAGCAGTAAAGGCACAGGGGTCGTGAGCAATCAGCCCCAGCATTTT.

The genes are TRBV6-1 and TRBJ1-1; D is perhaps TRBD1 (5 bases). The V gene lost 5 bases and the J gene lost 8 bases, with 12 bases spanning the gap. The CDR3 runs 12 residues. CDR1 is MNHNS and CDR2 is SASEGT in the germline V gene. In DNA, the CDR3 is TGTGCCAGCAGTCCACGGACACCCGAAGCTTTCTTT. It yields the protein CASSPRTPEAFF.

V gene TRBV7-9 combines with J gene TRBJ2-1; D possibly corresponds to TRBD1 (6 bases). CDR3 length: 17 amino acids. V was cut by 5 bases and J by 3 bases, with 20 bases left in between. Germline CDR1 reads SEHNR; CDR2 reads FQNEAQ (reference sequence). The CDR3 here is CASSPRGGPRSYNEQFF. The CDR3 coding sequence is TGTGCCAGCAGCCCCAGGGGTGGGCCGAGAAGCTACAATGAGCAGTTCTTC.

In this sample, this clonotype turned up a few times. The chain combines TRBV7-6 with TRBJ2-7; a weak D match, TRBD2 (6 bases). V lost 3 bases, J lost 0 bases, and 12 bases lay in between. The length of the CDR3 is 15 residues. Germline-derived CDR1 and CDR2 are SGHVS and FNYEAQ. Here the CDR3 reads CASSLEAGSSYEQYF. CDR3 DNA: TGTGCCAGCAGCTTGGAGGCGGGGAGCTCCTACGAGCAGTACTTC.

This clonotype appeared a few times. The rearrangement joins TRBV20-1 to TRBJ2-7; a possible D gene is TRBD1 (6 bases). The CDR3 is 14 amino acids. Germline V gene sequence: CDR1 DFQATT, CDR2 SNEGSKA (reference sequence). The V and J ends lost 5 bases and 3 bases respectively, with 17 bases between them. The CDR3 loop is CSADMPRDNYEQYF. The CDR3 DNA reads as TGCAGTGCTGACATGCCTAGGGACAACTACGAGCAGTACTTC.

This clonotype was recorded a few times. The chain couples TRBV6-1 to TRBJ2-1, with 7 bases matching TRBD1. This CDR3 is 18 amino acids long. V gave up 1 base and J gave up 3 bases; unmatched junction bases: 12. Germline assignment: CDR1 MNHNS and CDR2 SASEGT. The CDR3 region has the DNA TGTGCCAGCAGTGAAGGGGGCCCTACAGGGGCCCTCTACAATGAGCAGTTCTTC. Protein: CASSEGGPTGALYNEQFF.

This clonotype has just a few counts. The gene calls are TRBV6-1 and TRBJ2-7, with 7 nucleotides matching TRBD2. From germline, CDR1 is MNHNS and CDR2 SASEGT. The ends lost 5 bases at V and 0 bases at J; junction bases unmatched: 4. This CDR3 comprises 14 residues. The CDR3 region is CASSNRDYSYEQYF. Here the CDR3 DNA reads TGTGCCAGCAGTAACCGGGACTACTCCTACGAGCAGTACTTC.

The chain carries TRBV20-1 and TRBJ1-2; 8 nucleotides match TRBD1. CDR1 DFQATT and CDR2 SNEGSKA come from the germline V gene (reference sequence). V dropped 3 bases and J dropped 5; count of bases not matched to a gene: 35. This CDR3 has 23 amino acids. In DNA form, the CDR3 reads TGCAGTGCTAGCTGTGTGGACAGGGCAAAGGGGATACCCTCTACCCCGGATAGTTATGGCTACACCTTC. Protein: CSASCVDRAKGIPSTPDSYGYTF.

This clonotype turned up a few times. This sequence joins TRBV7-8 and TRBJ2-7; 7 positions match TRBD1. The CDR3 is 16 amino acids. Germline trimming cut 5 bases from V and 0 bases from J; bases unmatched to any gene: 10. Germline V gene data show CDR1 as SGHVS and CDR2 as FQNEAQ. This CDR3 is CASSLDGTEPSYEQYF. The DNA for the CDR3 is TGTGCCAGCAGCCTGGACGGGACAGAACCCTCCTACGAGCAGTACTTC.

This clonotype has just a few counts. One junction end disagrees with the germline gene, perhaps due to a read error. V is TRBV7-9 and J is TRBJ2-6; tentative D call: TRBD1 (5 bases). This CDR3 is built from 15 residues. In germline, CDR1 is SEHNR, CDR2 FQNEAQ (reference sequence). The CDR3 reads CASSLRASGANILTF. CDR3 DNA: TGTGCCAGCAGTCTCAGGGCCTCTGGGGCCAACATCCTGACTTTC. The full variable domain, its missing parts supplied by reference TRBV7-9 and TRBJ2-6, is DTGVSQNPRHKITKRGQNVTFRCDPISEHNRLYWYRQTLGQGPEFLTYFQNEAQLEKSRLLSDRFSAERPKGSFSTLEIQRTEQGDSAMYLCASSLRASGANILTFGAGSRLTVL.

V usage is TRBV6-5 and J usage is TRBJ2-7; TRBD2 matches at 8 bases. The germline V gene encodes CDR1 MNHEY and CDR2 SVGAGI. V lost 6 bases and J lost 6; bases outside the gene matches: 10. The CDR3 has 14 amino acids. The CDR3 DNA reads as TGTGCCAGCAGGACCGGGACTAGGAGATTCGAGCAGTACTTC. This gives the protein CASRTGTRRFEQYF.

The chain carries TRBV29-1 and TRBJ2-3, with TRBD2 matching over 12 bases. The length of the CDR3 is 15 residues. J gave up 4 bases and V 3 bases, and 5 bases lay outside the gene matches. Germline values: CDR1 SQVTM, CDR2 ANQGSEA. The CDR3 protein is CSVETSGSYSDTQYF. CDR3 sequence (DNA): TGCAGCGTTGAGACTAGCGGGAGTTATTCAGATACGCAGTATTTT.

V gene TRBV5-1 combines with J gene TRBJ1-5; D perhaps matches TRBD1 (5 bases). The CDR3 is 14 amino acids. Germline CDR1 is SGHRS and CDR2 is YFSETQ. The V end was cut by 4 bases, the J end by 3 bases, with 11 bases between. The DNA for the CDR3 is TGCGCCAGCAGCCGGGACGGACTCAATCAGCCCCAGCATTTT. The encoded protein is CASSRDGLNQPQHF.

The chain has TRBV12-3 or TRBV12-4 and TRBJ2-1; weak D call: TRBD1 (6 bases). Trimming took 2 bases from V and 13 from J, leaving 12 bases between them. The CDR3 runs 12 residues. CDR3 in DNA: TGTGCCAGCAGTTTACAATTCAGGGGACAGTTCTTC. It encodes CASSLQFRGQFF.

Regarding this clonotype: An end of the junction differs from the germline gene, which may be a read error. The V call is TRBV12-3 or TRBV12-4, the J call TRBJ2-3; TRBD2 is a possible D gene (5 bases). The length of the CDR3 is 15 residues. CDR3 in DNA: TGTGCCAGCAGTCCTCTCCGAGGGTACACAGATACGCGGTATTTT. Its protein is CASSPLRGYTDTRYF.

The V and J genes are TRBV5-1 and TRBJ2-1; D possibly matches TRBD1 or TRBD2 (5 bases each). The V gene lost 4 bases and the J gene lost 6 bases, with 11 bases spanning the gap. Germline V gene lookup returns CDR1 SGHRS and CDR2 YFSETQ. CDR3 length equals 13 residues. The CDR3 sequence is CASSPGRLNEQFF. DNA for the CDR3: TGCGCCAGCAGCCCGGGACGCCTCAATGAGCAGTTCTTC.

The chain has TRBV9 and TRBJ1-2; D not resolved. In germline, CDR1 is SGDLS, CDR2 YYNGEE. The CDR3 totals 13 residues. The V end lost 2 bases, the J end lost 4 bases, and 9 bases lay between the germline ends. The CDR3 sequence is CASSVLQSYGYTF. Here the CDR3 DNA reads TGTGCCAGCAGCGTTTTACAGAGCTATGGCTACACCTTC.

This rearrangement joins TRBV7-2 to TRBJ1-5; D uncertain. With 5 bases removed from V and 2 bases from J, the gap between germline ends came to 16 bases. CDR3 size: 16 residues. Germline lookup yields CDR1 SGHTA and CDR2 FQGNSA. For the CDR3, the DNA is TGTGCCAGCAGCCGTGGCCGGGGAGAGGGCAATCAGCCCCAGCATTTT. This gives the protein CASSRGRGEGNQPQHF.